This entry describes one T cell receptor (beta chain). Study processing details: Reference gene primer amplification in the assay estimated nucleated cell counts. Sequenced by immunoSEQ multiplex PCR; TCRdb stores in-frame clones only, minus some. That table is the source of V, J and clone size, and D and trimming were worked out from the DNA. There are under 450,000 clones in the sample; around 84% occur only once, and approximately 1% lies in the top ten. The data were taken from a study of blood T cell repertoires in COVID-19. The sequenced sample was peripheral blood. The receptor's source is a human donor with acute or convalescent COVID-19. The donor label of this sample is uncertain.

In nucleotides, the CDR3 is TGTGCCAGTAGTATCCGCGGCAGGGGGCTGGAGAATGAAAAACTGTTTTTT. Translation: CASSIRGRGLENEKLFF. This chain uses TRBV19 with TRBJ1-4; 8 bases match TRBD1. From germline, CDR1 is LNHDA and CDR2 SQIVND (reference sequence). V lost 3 bases to trimming and J lost 5 bases; unmatched junction nucleotides: 11. The CDR3 is made up of 17 amino acids.